Listed below are T cell receptor beta chains from one sample, sequenced in a study of beta chain features in type 1 diabetes. Profiled with immunoSEQ multiplex PCR; TCRdb holds only in-frame clones, not every one. The sample has tens of thousands of clones; around 49% are singletons. Sequenced: central memory CD4+ T cells from blood. The receptor set was obtained from a man between 25 and 39 years old with type 1 diabetes. Each CDR3 is given with its conserved first and last residue. The order of the fields is J gene, clone size, D gene, V gene, CDR3 DNA, CDR3 protein. D genes are given only for firm matches. The size field is filled for only some rows; it gives once, few, many or a size class.

>TRBJ2-1|few|TRBD2|TRBV5-4
TGTGCCAGCACCGCGGGAGGTAGCGGATACAATGAGCAGTTCTTC
CASTAGGSGYNEQFF
>TRBJ2-3|-|TRBD1|TRBV5-4
TGTGCCAGCAGCCAACCCTCTAGACAGGGAAGCACAGATACGCAGTATTTT
CASSQPSRQGSTDTQYF
>TRBJ1-1|-|-|TRBV21-1
TGTGCCAGCAGCAAAGGTGGCTACGGCAGGGGGTGGATAAACGATAAACCCTCCACTGAAGCTTTCTTT
CASSKGGYGRGWINDKPSTEAFF
>TRBJ2-1|-|TRBD2|TRBV6-1
TGTGCCAGCAGTGACGGGACTAGCGGGATCTCTGAGCAGTTCTTC
CASSDGTSGISEQFF
>TRBJ2-7|-|TRBD2|TRBV5-6
TGTGCCAGCAGCTCTCGGCGGGGGGAGCAGTACTTC
CASSSRRGEQYF
>TRBJ2-7|-|TRBD2|TRBV6-5
TGTGCCAGCGGGCGGGGGGTGGCCTACGAGCAGTACTTC
CASGRGVAYEQYF
>TRBJ1-5|-|-|TRBV6-1
TGTGCCAGCGCTGGGTTAGGAGGTCGCAATCAGCCCCAGCATTTT
CASAGLGGRNQPQHF
>TRBJ1-1|-|-|TRBV6-5
TGTGCCAGCAGCCTCACCGGGACACCTGAAGCTTTCTTT
CASSLTGTPEAFF
>TRBJ1-5|-|-|TRBV19
TGTGCCAGTAGTGGGGCAGTTAGCAATCAGCCCCAGCATTTT
CASSGAVSNQPQHF
>TRBJ2-2|-|TRBD2|TRBV15
TGTGCCACCAGCGGCCGGGACTACAACACCGGGGAGCTGTTTTTT
CATSGRDYNTGELFF
>TRBJ2-7|once|-|TRBV6-1
TGTGCCAGCACCCAATCCAGCTCCTACGAGCAGTACTTC
CASTQSSSYEQYF
>TRBJ2-7|-|TRBD2|TRBV7-8
TGTGCCAGCAGCTTAAGTGGTCGGCGGGGGGATACCTTC
CASSLSGRRGDTF
>TRBJ1-5|few|-|TRBV19
TGTGCCAGTAGTGAAGTGGAGTATAGCAATCAGCCCCAGCATTTT
CASSEVEYSNQPQHF
>TRBJ2-5|once|-|TRBV5-1
TGCGCCAGCAGCTTGGATGGACACACCCTCGGGGAGACCCAGTACTTC
CASSLDGHTLGETQYF
>TRBJ2-1|-|-|TRBV19
TGTGCCAGTAGTATCGGAGGGAATTACAATGAGCAGTTCTTC
CASSIGGNYNEQFF
>TRBJ1-3|-|TRBD1|TRBV7-6
TGTGCCAGCAGCCCGCTGACAGGGTCTGGAAACACCATATATTTT
CASSPLTGSGNTIYF
>TRBJ2-3|-|-|TRBV20-1
TGCAGTGCTTTTTCGGGAGATACGCAGTATTTT
CSAFSGDTQYF
>TRBJ2-1|-|-|TRBV11-2
TGTGCCAGCAGCCAAGCAGGTGTGGTCCTAAGCTCCTACAATGAGCAGTTCTTC
CASSQAGVVLSSYNEQFF
>TRBJ1-5|-|-|TRBV7-9
TGTGCCAGCAGCTCGTCCAGTTATAGCAATCAGCCCCAGCATTTT
CASSSSSYSNQPQHF
>TRBJ2-7|few|TRBD1|TRBV4-1
TGCGCCAGCAGCCAACAAGAGCCGGGACAGGGGGTTTCTTTGTACTTC
CASSQQEPGQGVSLYF
>TRBJ1-2|-|TRBD1|TRBV2
TGTGCCAGCAGTGCCACCGGGACAGGGGTATATGGCTACACCTTC
CASSATGTGVYGYTF
>TRBJ1-1|few|-|TRBV10-2
TGCGCCACCCAATTTGGTGCGAGCACTGAAGCTTTCTTT
CATQFGASTEAFF
>TRBJ1-3|-|-|TRBV7-2
TGTGCCAGCAGCTTAGGAGCGGACCCTGGAGGCACCATATATTTT
CASSLGADPGGTIYF
>TRBJ2-1|few|TRBD2|TRBV29-1
TGCAGCGTCGCACCCACCGGGACTAGCGCTTTCAATGAGCAGTTCTTC
CSVAPTGTSAFNEQFF
>TRBJ1-4|-|-|TRBV6-6
TGTGCCAGCAGTTACTCTTCACCGAGTGAAAAACTGTTTTTT
CASSYSSPSEKLFF
>TRBJ1-2|-|TRBD1|TRBV27
TGTGCCAGCAGGCCACAGGGGCCCTATGGCTACACCTTC
CASRPQGPYGYTF
>TRBJ2-3|-|TRBD1|TRBV7-8
TGTGCCAGCAGCTCGACAGGGCCCCCAGATACGCAGTATTTT
CASSSTGPPDTQYF
>TRBJ2-7|few|-|TRBV6-6
TGTGCCAGCAGAAAGGGGGACGAGCAGTACTTC
CASRKGDEQYF
>TRBJ2-7|-|TRBD1|TRBV30
TGTGCCTGGAAGGGACAGGGAGGTTTCTACGAGCAGTACTTC
CAWKGQGGFYEQYF
>TRBJ2-7|-|TRBD2|TRBV18
TGTGCCAGCACGGAGACTAGCAGCTACGAGCAGTACTTC
CASTETSSYEQYF
>TRBJ1-2|-|TRBD1|TRBV7-2
TGTGCCAGCAGCTTGGCCCCCTCAAGGAGGGGGCAAGGTGGCTACACCTTC
CASSLAPSRRGQGGYTF
>TRBJ2-7|-|TRBD2|TRBV5-1
TGCGCCAGCAGCTTGGCCGGGACTAGCGGGGGGTCCTACGAGCAGTACTTC
CASSLAGTSGGSYEQYF
>TRBJ1-4|-|TRBD1|TRBV29-1
TGCAGCGTTTCCGGGACAGGGACCAAAAAACTGTTTTTT
CSVSGTGTKKLFF
>TRBJ1-2|-|TRBD1|TRBV30
TGTGCCTGGATGGACAGGGGCTATGGCTACACCTTC
CAWMDRGYGYTF
>TRBJ1-1|-|TRBD1|TRBV7-9
TGTGCCAGCAGTCTTCAGGGGGGAGCTTTCTTT
CASSLQGGAFF
>TRBJ2-1|-|TRBD2|TRBV5-1
TGCGCCAGCAGCCGGGAGGCGGGGACCTACAATGAGCAGTTCTTC
CASSREAGTYNEQFF
>TRBJ1-1|few|TRBD1|TRBV11-2
TGTGCCAGCGCCACCGGGACAGACACTGAAGCTTTCTTT
CASATGTDTEAFF
>TRBJ2-7|-|-|TRBV7-8
TGTGCCAGCAGCCTTAGGGGAAGGGGTTTAGACTACGAGCAGTACTTC
CASSLRGRGLDYEQYF
>TRBJ1-2|-|-|TRBV6-6
TGTGCCAGCAGCAGGGACGGGGAGGACTATGGCTACACCTTC
CASSRDGEDYGYTF
>TRBJ1-1|-|-|TRBV6-1
TGTGCCAGCATTCGGTCGGGGGAAACTGAAGCTTTCTTT
CASIRSGETEAFF
>TRBJ2-2|once|-|TRBV30
TGTGCCTGGAGGGGGATCAGGGGTACCGGGGAGCTGTTTTTT
CAWRGIRGTGELFF
>TRBJ1-2|-|-|TRBV7-9
TGTGCCAGCAGCTGGGGGCACGAGACGCCCGGCTACACCTTC
CASSWGHETPGYTF
>TRBJ2-3|-|-|TRBV6-5
TGTGCCAGCAGTTCAAGGCCGGGACAGCAGTATTTT
CASSSRPGQQYF
>TRBJ2-1|-|TRBD2|TRBV7-9
TGTGCCAGCAGCCGGGGGGGGGATCTCTACAATGAGCAGTTCTTC
CASSRGGDLYNEQFF